What follows describes a single TCR beta chain. Its antigen remains unknown. This table comes from immunoSEQ multiplex PCR, and its TCRdb copy is limited to in-frame clones, with some not included. Here the sample spans roughly 100,000 clones, around 90% being singletons. These data belong to a study of T cell responses to AZD1222 COVID-19 vaccine. Study-wide results and limits: Clonal diversity may have been underestimated in mostly white British donors.

Trimming removed 5 bases at V and 0 bases at J, with 11 bases between. Germline lookup yields CDR1 SGHTA and CDR2 FQGNSA. The CDR3 extends over 14 amino acids. The chain couples TRBV7-2 to TRBJ2-7; D is possibly TRBD1 or TRBD2 (6 bases each). The source was peripheral blood, collected 28 days after the second AZD1222 dose. The TCR sequence derives from an adult who received the AZD1222 COVID-19 vaccine. This chain's CDR3 is CASSTGTVSYEQYF. The CDR3 DNA follows: TGTGCCAGCAGCACAGGGACTGTCTCCTACGAGCAGTACTTC. Full variable domain (rest looked up from reference TRBV7-2 and TRBJ2-7): GAGVSQSPSNKVTEKGKDVELRCDPISGHTALYWYRQSLGQGLEFLIYFQGNSAPDKSGLPSDRFSAERTGGSVSTLTIQRTQQEDSAVYLCASSTGTVSYEQYFGPGTRLTVT.